The entry below gives a single TCR beta chain sequence along with its context. The PCR contained 60 Vbeta and 13 Jbeta primers. Using immunoSEQ multiplex PCR, the repertoire was profiled, and TCRdb retains in-frame clones only, with some absent. The sample has some 110,000 clones, about four fifths seen once; the top ten hold around 4%. The record originates from a study of cytomegalovirus exposure and HLA in healthy donors. CDR3 length: 13 amino acids. Trimming shortened V by 7 bases and J by 1 base, and 10 bases separated the two germline ends. Germline V lookup: CDR1 LNHDA, CDR2 SQIVND (reference sequence).

The TCR comes from a man between 35 and 55 years old in good health and CMV-seronegative. Material for sequencing was PBMCs. This chain connects TRBV19 to TRBJ1-1, with D maybe TRBD1 (5 bases). The CDR3 DNA is TGTGCCAGTAAATACAGGCGGAACACTGAAGCTTTCTTT. Amino acids: CASKYRRNTEAFF.